The 17 T cell receptor beta chains in this list originate from one sample, sequenced in a study of blood T cells in healthy people across ages. It was with a sample-barcoded 5' primer and a J-beta primer mix that a second PCR of about 7 to 12 cycles was run. MiXCR was run by TCRdb on the 5' RACE reads, yielding one entry per CDR3 protein. The data contain fewer than 750,000 distinct CDR3 sequences, over 40% of them seen just once; the ten biggest clones take up roughly 14%. What was sequenced was blood. These receptors originate from a woman older than 75 in good health.

This clonotype was seen at least ten times. The chain recombines TRBV28 with TRBJ2-5; D may be TRBD1 (6 bases). Between the trimmed V and J ends, which lost 3 bases and 9 bases, there was a span of 14 bases. The germline gives CDR1 MDHEN, CDR2 SYDVKM. The CDR3 has 13 residues. Here the CDR3 reads CASSFTYSGAQYF. As DNA, the CDR3 is TGTGCCAGCAGTTTCACCTATTCAGGGGCCCAGTACTTC.

This chain connects TRBV7-3 to TRBJ2-1, with 9 nucleotides matching TRBD1. This CDR3 contains 15 residues. Germline lookup yields CDR1 SGHTA and CDR2 FQGTGA. V lost 2 bases and J lost 8; bases outside the gene matches: 7. The DNA for the CDR3 is TGTGCCAGCAGCTTAGGTCGGGACAGGGCCTATGAGCAGTTCTTC. It encodes CASSLGRDRAYEQFF.

This clonotype was seen ten or more times. The rearrangement uses TRBV28 and TRBJ2-5, with D possibly matching TRBD1 (6 bases). The CDR3 is 14 amino acids. V lost 4 bases and J lost 5, with 14 bases in between. Germline assignment: CDR1 MDHEN and CDR2 SYDVKM. The CDR3 protein is CASSSNPQGETQYF. In nucleotides, the CDR3 is TGTGCCAGCAGTTCGAACCCACAGGGTGAGACCCAGTACTTC. Filled out from reference TRBV28 and TRBJ2-5, the complete variable domain reads DVKVTQSSRYLVKRTGEKVFLECVQDMDHENMFWYRQDPGLGLRLIYFSYDVKMKEKGDIPEGYSVSREKKERFSLILESASTNQTSMYLCASSSNPQGETQYFGPGTRLLVL.

For this clonotype: With a much larger clone just one base away, this may be a read error. The chain has TRBV28 and TRBJ2-7, with TRBD1 identical over 10 bases. The CDR3 loop spans 15 amino acids. With V trimmed by 6 bases and J by 7 bases, 12 bases remained unmatched. CDR1 is MDHEN and CDR2 is SYDVKM in the germline V gene. Written as DNA, the CDR3 is TGTGCCAGCAGCCCGCTCCCGGGACAGGGGAATGAGCAGTACTTC. It encodes CASSPLPGQGNEQYF.

This clonotype was detected once. The V gene is TRBV21-1, the J gene TRBJ2-6; no check of the table's D call, TRBD2, against the DNA was made. TRBV21-1 is marked as a pseudogene. The CDR3 consists of 20 residues. CDR3 region: CASSSRGGFLGFKGANVLTF. The CDR3, as DNA: TGTGCCAGCAGCTCCCGCGGGGGGTTTCTCGGATTTAAGGGGGCCAACGTCTTGACTTTC.

The chain has TRBV6-5 and TRBJ1-2, with a possible D match to TRBD1 (6 bases). The CDR3 totals 15 residues. V was cut by 4 bases and J by 4 bases, with 16 bases left in between. Germline V gives CDR1 MNHEY, CDR2 SVGAGI. CDR3 DNA: TGTGCCAGCAGTTCGCAGCAAGGGACAAGCTATGGCTACACCTTC. Its protein product is CASSSQQGTSYGYTF.

The V and J genes are TRBV20-1 and TRBJ1-6, with 9 bases aligning to TRBD1. V shed 0 bases, J shed 7 bases, and the junction held 7 bases outside the gene matches. Germline CDR1 DFQATT, CDR2 SNEGSKA (reference sequence). This CDR3 is 16 amino acids long. CDR3 nucleotide sequence: TGCAGTGCTAGAGATCCGGGACAGGGTCAAAATTCACCCCTCCACTTT. It specifies CSARDPGQGQNSPLHF.

A note on this clonotype: A read error may account for a junction end that differs from germline. This chain uses TRBV5-6 with TRBJ2-1; no reliable D call. Looked up from germline, CDR1 is SGHDT and CDR2 is YYEEEE. CDR3 length: 12 amino acids. The CDR3: CAGSRGGGEQFF. The CDR3 DNA reads as TGTGCCGGCAGCCGCGGTGGTGGTGAGCAGTTCTTC. The entire variable domain, with the rest obtained from reference TRBV5-6 and TRBJ2-1, is as follows: DAGVTQSPTHLIKTRGQQVTLRCSPKSGHDTVSWYQQALGQGPQFIFQYYEEEERQRGNFPDRFSGHQFPNYSSELNVNALLLGDSALYLCAGSRGGGEQFFGPGTRLTVL.

Remarks on this clonotype: A much larger clone differs from this one at a single base, so this may be a read error. The rearrangement links TRBV9 to TRBJ2-7; D is ambiguous. This CDR3 has 14 amino acids. Germline V CDR1 and CDR2: SGDLS, YYNGEE. The V end lost 0 bases, the J end lost 9 bases, and 16 bases lay between the germline ends. CDR3 DNA: TGTGCCAGCAGCGTAGGTCCTAACGGGCTGGGGCAGTACTTC. Translated, it gives CASSVGPNGLGQYF. The full variable domain, rest sourced from reference TRBV9 and TRBJ2-7, is DSGVTQTPKHLITATGQRVTLRCSPRSGDLSVYWYQQSLDQGLQFLIQYYNGEERAKGNILERFSAQQFPDLHSELNLSSLELGDSALYFCASSVGPNGLGQYFGPGTRLTVT.

This rearrangement joins TRBV29-1 to TRBJ2-5, with TRBD1 as a possible D gene (6 bases). This CDR3 is built from 17 residues. The V gene's germline CDR1 is SQVTM and CDR2 ANQGSEA. V dropped 5 bases and J dropped 3 bases, with 25 bases sitting between them. The CDR3 loop is CSVRVGGPDVVEETQYF. DNA of the CDR3: TGCAGCGTTAGAGTTGGGGGCCCGGACGTGGTAGAAGAGACCCAGTACTTC.

This clonotype was counted a few times. A much more abundant neighbour one base away suggests this may be a read error. The chain uses TRBV7-8 and TRBJ2-5; D not resolved. The CDR3 is 13 amino acids. Germline CDR1 is SGHVS and CDR2 is FQNEAQ. The V end was cut by 5 bases, the J end by 11 bases, with 18 bases between. CDR3 sequence reads: CASSARRSDEQYF. DNA for the CDR3: TGTGCCAGCAGCGCTCGAAGGAGCGATGAGCAGTACTTC.

Ten or more counts support this clonotype. The chain combines TRBV2 with TRBJ1-2; no definite D call. Trimming removed 4 bases at V and 4 bases at J, with 13 bases between. The CDR3 length is 14 residues. Per germline, CDR1 SNHLY and CDR2 FYNNEI. CDR3 DNA sequence: TGTGCCAGCAGTGGCGTCGCCTCAATCTATGGCTACACCTTC. This translates into CASSGVASIYGYTF.

The V gene is TRBV29-1, the J gene TRBJ1-4; D is undetermined. Between the trimmed V and J ends, which lost 4 bases and 6 bases, there was a span of 12 bases. The CDR3 loop spans 13 amino acids. Germline V gene data show CDR1 as SQVTM and CDR2 as ANQGSEA. In DNA form, the CDR3 reads TGCAGCGTTGCTGTAGCGGACGATGAAAAACTGTTTTTT. This sequence encodes CSVAVADDEKLFF. The whole variable domain, remainder taken from reference TRBV29-1 and TRBJ1-4, is SAVISQKPSRDICQRGTSLTIQCQVDSQVTMMFWYRQQPGQSLTLIATANQGSEATYESGFVIDKFPISRPNLTFSTLTVSNMSPEDSSIYLCSVAVADDEKLFFGSGTQLSVL.

The rearrangement links TRBV24-1 to TRBJ2-1; 9 bases line up with TRBD2. There are 16 residues in the CDR3. Germline CDR1 KGHDR, CDR2 SFDVKD. Trimming took 4 bases from V and 0 from J; bases not matched to a gene: 3. The DNA for the CDR3 is TGTGCCACCAGTGACCGACTAGCGGCCTCCTACAATGAGCAGTTCTTC. Its protein is CATSDRLAASYNEQFF.

This clonotype was recorded at least ten times. The chain couples TRBV5-1 to TRBJ2-1; D not resolved. Trimming cost V 2 bases and J 9 bases, with 12 bases left between them. Germline V gives CDR1 SGHRS, CDR2 YFSETQ. This CDR3 is 13 amino acids long. CDR3 coding DNA: TGCGCCAGCAGCTTTCCCGGAGATGGTGAGCAGTTCTTC. It encodes CASSFPGDGEQFF.

This clonotype was counted only a few times. V gene TRBV20-1 combines with J gene TRBJ2-6, with TRBD1 identical over 8 bases. This CDR3 has 17 amino acids. V lost 5 bases and J lost 0; bases outside the gene matches: 9. CDR1 and CDR2 from the germline V gene are DFQATT and SNEGSKA (reference sequence). CDR3 amino acids: CSAPLTGESSGANVLTF. The CDR3 nucleotides read TGCAGTGCTCCTTTGACAGGGGAAAGCTCTGGGGCCAACGTCCTGACTTTC.

The chain carries TRBV7-8 and TRBJ1-5; no definite D call. This CDR3 region has 15 residues. The ends were cut back, 5 bases at V and 3 bases at J, with 14 bases in the middle. The germline V gene has CDR1 SGHVS and CDR2 FQNEAQ. CDR3 protein: CASSLGSDLNQPQHF. DNA for the CDR3: TGTGCCAGCAGCCTTGGGAGTGACCTCAATCAGCCCCAGCATTTT. Full variable domain (outside the CDR3, taken from reference TRBV7-8 and TRBJ1-5): GAGVSQSPRYKVAKRGQDVALRCDPISGHVSLFWYQQALGQGPEFLTYFQNEAQLDKSGLPSDRFFAERPEGSVSTLKIQRTQQEDSAVYLCASSLGSDLNQPQHFGDGTRLSIL.